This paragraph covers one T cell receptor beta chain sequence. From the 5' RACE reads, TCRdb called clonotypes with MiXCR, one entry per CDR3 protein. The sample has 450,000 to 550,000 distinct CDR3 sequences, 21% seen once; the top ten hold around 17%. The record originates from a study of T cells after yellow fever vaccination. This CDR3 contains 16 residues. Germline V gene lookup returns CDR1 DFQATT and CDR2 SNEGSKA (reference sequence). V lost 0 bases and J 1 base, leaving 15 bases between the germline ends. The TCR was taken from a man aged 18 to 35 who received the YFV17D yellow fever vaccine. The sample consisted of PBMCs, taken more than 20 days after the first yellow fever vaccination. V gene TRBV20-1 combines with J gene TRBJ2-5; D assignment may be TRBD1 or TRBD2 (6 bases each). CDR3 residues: CSARDLGWGAQETQYF. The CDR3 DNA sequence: TGCAGTGCTAGAGATCTCGGGTGGGGGGCCCAAGAGACCCAGTACTTC.